The following is a TCR beta chain sequence with its context. Its target is unknown. At one end, the junction sequence differs from germline, possibly due to a read error. The data are from a study of cytomegalovirus exposure and HLA in healthy donors. Study-wide background: The Caucasian-associated ancestry cluster contained about 80% of the roughly 400 genotyped donors.

The PCR employed 60 Vbeta primers together with 13 Jbeta primers. Repertoires were generated with immunoSEQ multiplex PCR, while TCRdb's copy carries only in-frame clones and drops some. The sample comprises approximately 190,000 clones, about 84% of which are singletons, and 3.8% rests with the top ten. Findings and caveats of the study: Rare TCR sequences dominated, though some public TCRs recurred in many donors. Most CMV-associated TCR beta chains were later found to appear HLA-restricted.

This CDR3 has 15 amino acids. Germline CDR1 and CDR2: SEHNR and FQNEAQ (reference sequence). This receptor was taken from a man in his forties or fifties in good health and CMV-seronegative. V is TRBV7-9 and J is TRBJ1-6, with 10 bases that match TRBD1. The sequencing sample was made of PBMCs. The CDR3 DNA reads TGTTCCAGCAGCGCCCGGGACAGGGGCAATTCACCCCTCCACTTT. Translating gives CSSSARDRGNSPLHF.